This T cell receptor (beta chain) was obtained from a study of shared clonotypes between healthy human individuals. Study-level background: Researchers assigned three CD4 naive, three CD4 memory, two CD8 naive and one CD8 memory plate to each donor.

Only in-frame clones appear in the TCRdb table, and some are missing; sequencing was by immunoSEQ multiplex PCR. Of 850,000 to 1,200,000 clones listed, about 75% are singletons. General study findings and limits: Non-shared clonotypes were found to have lower generation probabilities than the clonotypes that were shared by all four of the sorted-subset donors. Estimated richness values were generally larger in naive subsets than in memory subsets.

A word on this clone: What it binds is unknown.

Germline V gene lookup returns CDR1 MNHNS and CDR2 SASEGT. CDR3 length: 13 amino acids. Trimming removed 6 bases from V and 5 bases from J, with 13 bases in between. The chain combines TRBV6-1 with TRBJ1-1, with D possibly matching TRBD1 (6 bases). The receptor was derived from a man aged 18 to 30 in good health. Sample: memory CD4+ T cells sorted from blood. Subset meaning: CD45RA-negative fraction. The CDR3 is CASRRLGGTEAFF. The DNA of the CDR3 is TGTGCCAGCAGGCGTTTAGGGGGTACTGAAGCTTTCTTT.